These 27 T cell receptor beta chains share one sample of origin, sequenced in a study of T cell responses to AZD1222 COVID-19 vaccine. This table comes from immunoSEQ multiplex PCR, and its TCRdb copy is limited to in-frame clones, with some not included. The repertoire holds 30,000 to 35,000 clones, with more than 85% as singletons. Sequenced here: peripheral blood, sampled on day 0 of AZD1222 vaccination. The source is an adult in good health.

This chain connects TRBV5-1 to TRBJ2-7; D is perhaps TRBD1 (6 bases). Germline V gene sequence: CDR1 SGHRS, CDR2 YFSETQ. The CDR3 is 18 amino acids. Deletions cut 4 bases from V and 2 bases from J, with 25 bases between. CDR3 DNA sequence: TGCGCCAGCAGCGTCTCATCGAACGGACAGATCTCTACCTACGAGCAGTACTTC. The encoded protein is CASSVSSNGQISTYEQYF.

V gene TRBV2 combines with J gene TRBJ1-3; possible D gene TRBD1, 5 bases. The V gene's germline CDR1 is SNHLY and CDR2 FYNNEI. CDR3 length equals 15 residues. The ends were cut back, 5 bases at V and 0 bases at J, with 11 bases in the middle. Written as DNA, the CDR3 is TGTGCCAGCAGTCCGCGACAGAGCTCTGGAAACACCATATATTTT. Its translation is CASSPRQSSGNTIYF.

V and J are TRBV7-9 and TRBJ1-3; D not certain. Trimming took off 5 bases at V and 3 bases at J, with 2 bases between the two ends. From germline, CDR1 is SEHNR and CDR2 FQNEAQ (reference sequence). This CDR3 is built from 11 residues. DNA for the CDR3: TGTGCCAGCAGCAATGGAAACACCATATATTTT. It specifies CASSNGNTIYF.

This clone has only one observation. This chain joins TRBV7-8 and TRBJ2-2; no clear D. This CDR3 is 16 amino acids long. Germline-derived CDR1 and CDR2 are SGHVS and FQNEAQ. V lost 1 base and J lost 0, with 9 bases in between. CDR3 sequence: CASSLGVLANTGELFF. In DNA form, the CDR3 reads TGTGCCAGCAGCTTAGGGGTACTCGCGAACACCGGGGAGCTGTTTTTT.

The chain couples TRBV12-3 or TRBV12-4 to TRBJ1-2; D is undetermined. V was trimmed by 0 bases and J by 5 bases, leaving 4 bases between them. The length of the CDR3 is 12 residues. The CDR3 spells CASSLAVYGYTF. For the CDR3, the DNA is TGTGCCAGCAGTTTAGCTGTTTATGGCTACACCTTC.

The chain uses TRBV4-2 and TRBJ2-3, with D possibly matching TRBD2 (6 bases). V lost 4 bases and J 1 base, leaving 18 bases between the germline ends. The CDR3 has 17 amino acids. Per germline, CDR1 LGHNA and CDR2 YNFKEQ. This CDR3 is CASSLGGTGGGTDTQYF. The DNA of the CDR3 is TGTGCCAGCAGCCTCGGAGGGACCGGTGGTGGCACAGATACGCAGTATTTT.

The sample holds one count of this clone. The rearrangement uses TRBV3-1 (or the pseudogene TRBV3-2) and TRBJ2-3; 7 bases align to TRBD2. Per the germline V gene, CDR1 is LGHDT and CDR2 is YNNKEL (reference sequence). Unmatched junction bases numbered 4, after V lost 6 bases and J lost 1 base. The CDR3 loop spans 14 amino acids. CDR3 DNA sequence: TGTGCCAGCAGTAGAGCGGGGCGCACAGATACGCAGTATTTT. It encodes CASSRAGRTDTQYF.

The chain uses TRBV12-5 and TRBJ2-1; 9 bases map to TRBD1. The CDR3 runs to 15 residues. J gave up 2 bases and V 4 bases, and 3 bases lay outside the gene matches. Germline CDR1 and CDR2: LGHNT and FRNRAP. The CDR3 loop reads CASGWGQGAYNEQFF. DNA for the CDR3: TGTGCTAGTGGTTGGGGACAGGGAGCCTACAATGAGCAGTTCTTC. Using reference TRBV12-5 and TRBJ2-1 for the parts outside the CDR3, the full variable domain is DARVTQTPRHKVTEMGQEVTMRCQPILGHNTVFWYRQTMMQGLELLAYFRNRAPLDDSGMPKDRFSAEMPDATLATLKIQPSEPRDSAVYFCASGWGQGAYNEQFFGPGTRLTVL.

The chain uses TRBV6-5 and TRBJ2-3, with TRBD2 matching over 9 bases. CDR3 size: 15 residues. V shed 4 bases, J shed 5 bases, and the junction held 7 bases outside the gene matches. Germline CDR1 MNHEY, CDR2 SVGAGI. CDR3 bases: TGTGCCAGCAGTTTACGGCTAGCGGGGCTAGATACGCAGTATTTT. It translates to CASSLRLAGLDTQYF.

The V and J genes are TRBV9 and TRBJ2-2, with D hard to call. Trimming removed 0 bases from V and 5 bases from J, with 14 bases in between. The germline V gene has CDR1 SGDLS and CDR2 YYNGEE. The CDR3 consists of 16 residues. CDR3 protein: CASSVEGIVGTGELFF. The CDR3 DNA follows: TGTGCCAGCAGCGTAGAAGGGATAGTCGGGACCGGGGAGCTGTTTTTT. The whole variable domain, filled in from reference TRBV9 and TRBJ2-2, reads DSGVTQTPKHLITATGQRVTLRCSPRSGDLSVYWYQQSLDQGLQFLIQYYNGEERAKGNILERFSAQQFPDLHSELNLSSLELGDSALYFCASSVEGIVGTGELFFGEGSRLTVL.

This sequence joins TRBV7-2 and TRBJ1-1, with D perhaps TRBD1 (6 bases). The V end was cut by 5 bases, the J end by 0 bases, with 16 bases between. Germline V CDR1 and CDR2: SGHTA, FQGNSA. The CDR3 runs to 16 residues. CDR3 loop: CASSMQQGPLNTEAFF. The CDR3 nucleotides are TGTGCCAGCAGCATGCAACAGGGTCCTCTGAACACTGAAGCTTTCTTT.

CDR3 DNA sequence: TGTGCCAGCTCACCAGCGACAGACAATCAGCCCCAGCATTTT. Residues: CASSPATDNQPQHF. V is TRBV18 and J is TRBJ1-5; the D gene is possibly TRBD1 (5 bases). Trimming pared 2 bases from V and 3 bases from J, leaving 8 bases between. Germline V gene lookup returns CDR1 KGHSH and CDR2 LQKENI. CDR3 size: 14 residues. Variable domain in full (rest from reference TRBV18 and TRBJ1-5): NAGVMQNPRHLVRRRGQEARLRCSPMKGHSHVYWYRQLPEEGLKFMVYLQKENIIDESGMPKERFSAEFPKEGPSILRIQQVVRGDSAAYFCASSPATDNQPQHFGDGTRLSIL.

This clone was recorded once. The CDR3 bases are TGTGCCATCAGTGAGCTTCAGAACTCTGGGGCCAACGTCCTGACTTTC. It is translated as CAISELQNSGANVLTF. The rearrangement links TRBV10-3 to TRBJ2-6; D ambiguous. Looked up from germline, CDR1 is ENHRY and CDR2 is SYGVKD. V lost 2 bases to trimming and J lost 0 bases, with 8 bases between them. This CDR3 spans 16 amino acids.

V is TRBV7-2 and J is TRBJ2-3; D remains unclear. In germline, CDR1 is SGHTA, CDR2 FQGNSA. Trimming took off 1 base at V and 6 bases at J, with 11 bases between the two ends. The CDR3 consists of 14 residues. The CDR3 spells CASSLVDGRDTQYF. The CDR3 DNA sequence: TGTGCCAGCAGCTTAGTCGACGGGCGGGATACGCAGTATTTT. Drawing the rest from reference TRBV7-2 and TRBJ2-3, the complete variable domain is GAGVSQSPSNKVTEKGKDVELRCDPISGHTALYWYRQSLGQGLEFLIYFQGNSAPDKSGLPSDRFSAERTGGSVSTLTIQRTQQEDSAVYLCASSLVDGRDTQYFGPGTRLTVL.

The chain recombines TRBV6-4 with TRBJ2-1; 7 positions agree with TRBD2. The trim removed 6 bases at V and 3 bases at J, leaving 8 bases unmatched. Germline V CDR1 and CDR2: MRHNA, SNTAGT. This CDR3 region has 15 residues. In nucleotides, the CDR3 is TGTGCCAGCAGGAAATCCGGGGGGAACTACAATGAGCAGTTCTTC. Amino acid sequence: CASRKSGGNYNEQFF.

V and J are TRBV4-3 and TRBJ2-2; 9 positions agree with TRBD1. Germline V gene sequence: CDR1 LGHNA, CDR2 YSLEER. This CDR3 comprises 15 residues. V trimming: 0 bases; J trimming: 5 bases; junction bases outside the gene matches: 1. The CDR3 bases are TGCGCCAGCAGCCAAGAAGGACAGGGGACCGGGGAGCTGTTTTTT. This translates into CASSQEGQGTGELFF.

The CDR3 coding sequence is TGTGCCAGCAGTCCGGGACTGGGGACGGCCGGCTACACCTTC. Its protein is CASSPGLGTAGYTF. V gene TRBV2 combines with J gene TRBJ1-2; TRBD1 is a possible D gene (5 bases). Germline assignment: CDR1 SNHLY and CDR2 FYNNEI. The CDR3 runs to 14 residues. The V end was cut by 5 bases, the J end by 8 bases, with 18 bases between. Supplemented by reference TRBV2 and TRBJ1-2, the full variable domain reads EPEVTQTPSHQVTQMGQEVILRCVPISNHLYFYWYRQILGQKVEFLVSFYNNEISEKSEIFDDQFSVERPDGSNFTLKIRSTKLEDSAMYFCASSPGLGTAGYTFGSGTRLTVV.

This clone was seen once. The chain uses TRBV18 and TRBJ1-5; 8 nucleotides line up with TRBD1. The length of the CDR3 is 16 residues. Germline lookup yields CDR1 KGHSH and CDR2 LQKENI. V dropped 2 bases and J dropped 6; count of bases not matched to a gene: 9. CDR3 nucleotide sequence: TGTGCCAGCTCACCATCAGACAGGGGAGTAGGTCAGCCCCAGCATTTT. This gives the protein CASSPSDRGVGQPQHF.

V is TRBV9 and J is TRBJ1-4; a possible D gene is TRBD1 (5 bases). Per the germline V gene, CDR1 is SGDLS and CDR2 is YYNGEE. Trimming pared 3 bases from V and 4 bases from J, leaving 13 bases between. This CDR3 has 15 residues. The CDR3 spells CASSEKEGVNEKLFF. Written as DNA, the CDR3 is TGTGCCAGCAGCGAAAAAGAAGGGGTTAATGAAAAACTGTTTTTT.

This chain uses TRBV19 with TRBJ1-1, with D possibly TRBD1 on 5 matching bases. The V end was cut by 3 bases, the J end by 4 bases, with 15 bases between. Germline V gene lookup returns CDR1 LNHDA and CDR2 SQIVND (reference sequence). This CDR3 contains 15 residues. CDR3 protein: CASSINIRTPTEAFF. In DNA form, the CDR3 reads TGTGCCAGTAGTATTAATATCAGGACACCCACTGAAGCTTTCTTT.

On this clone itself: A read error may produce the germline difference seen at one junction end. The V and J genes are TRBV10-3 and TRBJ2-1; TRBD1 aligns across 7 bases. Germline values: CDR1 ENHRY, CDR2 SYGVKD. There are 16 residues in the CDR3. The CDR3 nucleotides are TGTGCCACCAGTGAGTCAAGGGGGCGCAACTACAATGAGCAGTTCTTC. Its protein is CATSESRGRNYNEQFF.

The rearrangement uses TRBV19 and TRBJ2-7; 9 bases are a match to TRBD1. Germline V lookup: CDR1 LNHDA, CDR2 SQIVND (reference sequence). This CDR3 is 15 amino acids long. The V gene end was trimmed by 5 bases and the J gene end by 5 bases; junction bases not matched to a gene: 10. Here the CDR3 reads CASSQTGTGNNEQYF. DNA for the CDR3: TGTGCCAGTAGTCAAACCGGGACAGGGAATAACGAGCAGTACTTC.

CDR3 DNA: TGTGCCAGCAGCTTACGTAGCGGTGGTTGGGAGCAGTTCTTC. This translates into CASSLRSGGWEQFF. The chain employs TRBV13 and TRBJ2-1; D perhaps matches TRBD2 (6 bases). From germline, CDR1 is PRHDT and CDR2 FYEKMQ (reference sequence). The CDR3 has 14 residues. V was clipped by 2 bases and J by 10 bases, with 15 bases between them.

The CDR3 DNA sequence: TGTGCCAGCAGCCCCGGGGGGGGGCGGTACGAGCAGTACTTC. Its translation: CASSPGGGRYEQYF. The gene calls are TRBV5-4 and TRBJ2-7; TRBD2 matches 8 bases. Germline CDR1 and CDR2: SGHNT and YYREEE (reference sequence). This CDR3 is 14 amino acids long. V lost 4 bases, J lost 4 bases, and 7 bases stayed unmatched.

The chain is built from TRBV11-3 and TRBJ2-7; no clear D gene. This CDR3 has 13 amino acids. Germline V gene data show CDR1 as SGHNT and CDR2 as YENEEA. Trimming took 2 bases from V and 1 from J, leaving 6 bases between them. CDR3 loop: CASSLRDSYEQYF. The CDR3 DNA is TGTGCCAGCAGCTTAAGGGATTCCTACGAGCAGTACTTC.

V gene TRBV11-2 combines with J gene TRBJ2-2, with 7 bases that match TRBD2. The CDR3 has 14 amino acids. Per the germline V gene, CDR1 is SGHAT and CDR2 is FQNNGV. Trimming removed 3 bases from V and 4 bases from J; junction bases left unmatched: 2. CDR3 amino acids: CASSFGGSTGELFF. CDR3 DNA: TGTGCCAGCAGCTTCGGCGGGAGCACCGGGGAGCTGTTTTTT.

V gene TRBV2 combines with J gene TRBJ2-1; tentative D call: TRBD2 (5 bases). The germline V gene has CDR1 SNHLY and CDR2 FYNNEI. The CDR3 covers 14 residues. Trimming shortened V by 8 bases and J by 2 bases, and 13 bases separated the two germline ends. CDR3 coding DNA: TGTGCCAGCGGTGCTAGCTTAACCTACAATGAGCAGTTCTTC. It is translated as CASGASLTYNEQFF.